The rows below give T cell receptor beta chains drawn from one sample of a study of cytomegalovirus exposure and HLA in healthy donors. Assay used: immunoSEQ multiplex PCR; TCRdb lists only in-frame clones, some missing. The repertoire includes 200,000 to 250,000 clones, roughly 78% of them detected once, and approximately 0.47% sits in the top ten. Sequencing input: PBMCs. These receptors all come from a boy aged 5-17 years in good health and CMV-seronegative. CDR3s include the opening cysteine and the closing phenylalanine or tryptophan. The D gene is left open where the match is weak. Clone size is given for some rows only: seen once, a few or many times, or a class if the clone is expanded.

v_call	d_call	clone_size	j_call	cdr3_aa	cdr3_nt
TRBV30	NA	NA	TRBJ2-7	CAWSGGFRSLYF	TGTGCCTGGAGCGGCGGGTTTCGCAGTTTGTACTTC
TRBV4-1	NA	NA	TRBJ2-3	CASSRFLARVFADTQYF	TGCGCCAGCAGCCGTTTCCTAGCGAGAGTCTTCGCAGATACGCAGTATTTT
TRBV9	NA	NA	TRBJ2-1	CASSVAETSGNEQFF	TGTGCCAGCAGCGTAGCTGAGACTAGTGGCAATGAGCAGTTCTTC
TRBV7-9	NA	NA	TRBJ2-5	CASSLEGDQETQYF	TGTGCCAGCAGCTTAGAGGGAGATCAAGAGACCCAGTACTTC
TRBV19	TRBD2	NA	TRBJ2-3	CASSRTSGGGQRTDTQYF	TGTGCCAGTAGTCGGACTAGCGGGGGGGGGCAGAGGACAGATACGCAGTATTTT
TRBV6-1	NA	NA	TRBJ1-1	CASSEEILEENTEAFF	TGTGCCAGCAGTGAAGAGATATTAGAGGAGAACACTGAAGCTTTCTTT
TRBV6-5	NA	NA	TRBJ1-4	CASSYSDLGGKLFF	TGTGCCAGCAGTTACTCGGATCTAGGGGGAAAACTGTTTTTT
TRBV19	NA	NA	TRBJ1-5	CASSQTGPQYVSNQPQHF	TGTGCCAGTAGCCAAACAGGGCCCCAATATGTGAGCAATCAGCCCCAGCATTTT
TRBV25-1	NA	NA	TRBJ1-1	CASSPPRWNTEAFF	TGTGCCAGCAGCCCGCCCAGATGGAACACTGAAGCTTTCTTT
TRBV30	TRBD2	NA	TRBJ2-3	CAWRNSGRTQYF	TGTGCCTGGAGGAATAGCGGGAGGACGCAGTATTTT
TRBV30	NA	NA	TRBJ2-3	CAWARETQDTQYF	TGTGCCTGGGCTAGGGAGACCCAAGATACGCAGTATTTT
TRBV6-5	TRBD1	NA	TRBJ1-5	CASSSQGPFGPQHF	TGTGCCAGCAGCTCACAGGGGCCCTTTGGGCCCCAGCATTTT
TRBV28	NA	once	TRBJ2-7	CASNPPTGSYEQYF	TGTGCCAGCAACCCTCCGACGGGCTCCTACGAGCAGTACTTC
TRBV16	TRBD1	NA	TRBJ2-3	CASSQSQGYFLTQYF	TGTGCCAGCAGCCAATCACAGGGGTACTTTTTGACGCAGTATTTT
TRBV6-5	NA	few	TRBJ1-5	CASSSTGQGNQPQHF	TGTGCCAGCAGTTCCACCGGGCAGGGGAATCAGCCCCAGCATTTT
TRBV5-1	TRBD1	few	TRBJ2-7	CASSRDSTYEQYF	TGCGCCAGCAGCCGGGACAGTACCTACGAGCAGTACTTC
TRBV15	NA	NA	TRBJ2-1	CATSRDVRGDYNEQFF	TGTGCCACCAGCAGAGATGTACGCGGGGACTACAATGAGCAGTTCTTC
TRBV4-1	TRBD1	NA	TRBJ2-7	CASSQDAGGTYEQYF	TGCGCCAGCAGCCAAGATGCAGGGGGAACTTACGAGCAGTACTTC
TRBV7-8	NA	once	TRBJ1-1	CASSQYRVPFF	TGTGCCAGCAGCCAATACAGGGTTCCCTTCTTT
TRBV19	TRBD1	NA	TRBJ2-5	CASSAHRGLETQYF	TGTGCCAGTAGTGCCCACAGGGGGCTAGAGACCCAGTACTTC
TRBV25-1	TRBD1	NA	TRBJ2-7	CASSNSGTGIDEQYF	TGTGCCAGCAGCAATTCCGGGACAGGGATCGACGAGCAGTACTTC
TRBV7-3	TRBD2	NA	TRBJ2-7	CASSLSGGRSEQYF	TGTGCCAGCAGCTTAAGCGGGGGAAGGAGCGAGCAGTACTTC
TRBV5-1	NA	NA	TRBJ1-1	CASSLIGQNTEAFF	TGCGCCAGCAGCTTGATTGGACAAAACACTGAAGCTTTCTTT
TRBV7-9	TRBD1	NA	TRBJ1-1	CASSRQGERGNTEAFF	TGTGCCAGCAGCCGGCAGGGGGAAAGGGGGAACACTGAAGCTTTCTTT
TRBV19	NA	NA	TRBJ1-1	CATTGFMAEAFF	TGTGCCACAACGGGATTCATGGCTGAAGCTTTCTTT
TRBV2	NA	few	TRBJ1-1	CATRGSSSEAFF	TGTGCCACCCGGGGGTCCTCCAGTGAAGCTTTCTTT
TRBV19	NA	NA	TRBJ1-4	CASSTPGTLQGYEKLFF	TGTGCCAGTAGTACACCCGGGACACTACAAGGCTATGAAAAACTGTTTTTT
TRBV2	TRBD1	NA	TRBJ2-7	CASSESGQGSFEQYF	TGTGCCAGCAGTGAGTCGGGACAGGGATCTTTCGAGCAGTACTTC
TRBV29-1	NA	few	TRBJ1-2	CSVEGLGVGYTF	TGCAGCGTTGAAGGCCTCGGGGTGGGCTACACCTTC
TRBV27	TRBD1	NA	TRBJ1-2	CASSLGTGVYGYTF	TGTGCCAGCAGTTTGGGGACAGGAGTTTATGGCTACACCTTC
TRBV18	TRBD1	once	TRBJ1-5	CASSAGTGDTQPQHF	TGTGCCAGCTCAGCCGGGACAGGGGATACTCAGCCCCAGCATTTT
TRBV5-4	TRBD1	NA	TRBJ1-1	CASTFGGTGNTEAFF	TGTGCCAGCACCTTCGGAGGGACAGGGAACACTGAAGCTTTCTTT
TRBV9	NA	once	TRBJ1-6	CASSVKTGLNSPLHF	TGTGCCAGCAGCGTAAAGACAGGCTTGAATTCACCCCTCCACTTT
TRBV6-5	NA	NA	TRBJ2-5	CASSWGHRGGETQYF	TGTGCCAGCAGTTGGGGACACCGGGGTGGTGAGACCCAGTACTTC
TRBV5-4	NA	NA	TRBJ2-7	CASSLDLALHEQYF	TGTGCCAGCAGCTTGGACCTAGCGCTCCACGAGCAGTACTTC
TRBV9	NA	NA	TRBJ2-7	CASSVSARQALYEQYF	TGTGCCAGCAGCGTGAGTGCTAGACAGGCCCTCTACGAGCAGTACTTC
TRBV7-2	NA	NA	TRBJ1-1	CASSEWGGAINTEAFF	TGTGCCAGCAGCGAGTGGGGGGGCGCGATAAACACTGAAGCTTTCTTT
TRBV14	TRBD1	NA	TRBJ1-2	CASSPLTGLSGYGYTF	TGTGCCAGCAGCCCTTTGACAGGGCTGAGCGGCTATGGCTACACCTTC
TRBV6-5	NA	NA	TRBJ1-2	CASSYVGRLNYGYTF	TGTGCCAGCAGTTACGTCGGCAGGCTTAACTATGGCTACACCTTC
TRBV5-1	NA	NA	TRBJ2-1	CASSLVEREQFF	TGCGCCAGCAGCTTGGTCGAGCGGGAGCAGTTCTTC
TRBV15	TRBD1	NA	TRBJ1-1	CATSRHGQGGEAFF	TGTGCCACCAGCAGGCATGGACAGGGAGGTGAAGCTTTCTTT
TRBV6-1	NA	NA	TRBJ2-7	CASRRTTVAYEQYF	TGTGCCAGCAGGCGCACCACGGTTGCCTACGAGCAGTACTTC
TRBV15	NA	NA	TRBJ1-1	CATSRGRDGQAF	TGTGCCACCAGCAGAGGGCGCGATGGGCAGGCCTTT
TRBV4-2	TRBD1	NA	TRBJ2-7	CASSHLQGTYGEQYF	TGTGCCAGCAGCCATTTACAGGGGACCTACGGCGAGCAGTACTTC
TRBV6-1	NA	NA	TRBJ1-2	CASSERGYPNYGYTF	TGTGCCAGCAGTGAACGAGGATACCCTAACTATGGCTACACCTTC
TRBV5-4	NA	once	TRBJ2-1	CASSPGLVEDNEQFF	TGTGCCAGCAGCCCGGGACTGGTGGAAGACAATGAGCAGTTCTTC
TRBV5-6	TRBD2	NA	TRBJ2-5	CASRVEAGDQETQYF	TGTGCCAGCAGAGTGGAAGCGGGGGATCAAGAGACCCAGTACTTC
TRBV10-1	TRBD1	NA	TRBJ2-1	CASSPHRGRGNEQFF	TGCGCCAGCAGTCCACACAGGGGGCGCGGGAATGAGCAGTTCTTC
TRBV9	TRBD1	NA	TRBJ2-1	CASSALQGTEQFF	TGTGCCAGCAGCGCCTTACAGGGGACTGAGCAGTTCTTC
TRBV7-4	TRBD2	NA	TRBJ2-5	CASIQSGEGETQYF	TGTGCCAGCATCCAAAGCGGGGAGGGAGAGACCCAGTACTTC
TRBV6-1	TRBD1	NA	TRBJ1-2	CASRAGTGNGGYTF	TGTGCCAGCAGAGCGGGGACAGGAAACGGCGGCTACACCTTC
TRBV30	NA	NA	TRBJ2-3	CASKVKGTSTDTQYF	TGTGCCTCGAAGGTAAAGGGGACAAGCACAGATACGCAGTATTTT
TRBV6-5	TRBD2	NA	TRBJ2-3	CASSRGLAGGDTQYF	TGTGCCAGCAGTAGGGGACTAGCGGGTGGTGATACGCAGTATTTT